Below, 2 T cell receptor beta chains from the same sample are listed, as sequenced in a study of blood T cell repertoires in COVID-19. Data came from immunoSEQ multiplex PCR; TCRdb stores just in-frame clones and leaves some out. The table has about 130,000 clones, around 77% seen once. The specimen was peripheral blood. The receptors were sampled from a human donor in a cohort sampled during active COVID-19.

The genes are TRBV28 and TRBJ2-1; TRBD2 agrees at 8 bases. V dropped 8 bases and J dropped 6; count of bases not matched to a gene: 9. CDR3 length: 14 amino acids. Germline V gives CDR1 MDHEN, CDR2 SYDVKM. This CDR3 reads CASLFGGAFNEQFF. For the CDR3, the DNA is TGTGCCAGCCTCTTCGGGGGGGCTTTCAATGAGCAGTTCTTC.

The chain couples TRBV20-1 to TRBJ2-1; 7 bases are shared with TRBD2. CDR3 length: 14 amino acids. Germline CDR1 and CDR2: DFQATT and SNEGSKA (reference sequence). J gave up 5 bases and V 3 bases, and 7 bases lay outside the gene matches. The CDR3, as DNA: TGCAGTGCTAGTTGGCGGGGGAAAAACAATGAGCAGTTCTTC. It is translated as CSASWRGKNNEQFF.